This T cell receptor (beta chain) was found in a study of shared clonotypes between healthy human individuals. Study-wide context: Every donor yielded three CD4 naive, three CD4 memory, two CD8 naive and one CD8 memory plate.

Comment on this clone: Its antigen is unknown.

V lost 8 bases and J lost 1, with 15 bases in between. Looked up from germline, CDR1 is MDHEN and CDR2 is SYDVKM. This CDR3 is 15 amino acids long. Some clones are missing from TCRdb's copy, which holds only in-frame ones; the method was immunoSEQ multiplex PCR. The sample gives around 990,000 clones, 77% of which show up once; more than 0.85% is in the top ten. Partitioning of CD4+ cells yielded a CD45RA+ naive subset and a CD45RA-negative memory subset. Findings of the study overall: Approximately 5.4% of naive CD4 clonotypes were common to several donors.

Sequencing used memory CD4+ T cells from PBMCs. The subset here: CD45RA-negative fraction. The rearrangement links TRBV28 to TRBJ1-5; D possibly corresponds to TRBD1 (6 bases). This receptor was obtained from a young man in good health. Some clones in this sample may be carry-over from other donors' samples. This CDR3 is CASLKGGPSNQPQHF. CDR3 sequence (DNA): TGTGCCAGCCTCAAAGGGGGACCCAGCAATCAGCCCCAGCATTTT.